Listed below are T cell receptor beta chains from one sample, sequenced in a study of T cell responses to AZD1222 COVID-19 vaccine. The repertoire was sequenced with immunoSEQ multiplex PCR; TCRdb's copy has only in-frame clones and lacks some. The data show 80,000 to 130,000 clones, about 86% seen once. The sequences come from peripheral blood, collected on day 0 of AZD1222 vaccination. Source of these receptors: an adult in good health. CDR3s include the opening cysteine and the closing phenylalanine or tryptophan. The order of the fields is J gene, V gene, clone size, D gene, CDR3 protein, CDR3 DNA. D genes are given only for firm matches. Clone size, where shown, is once, few, many, or a class for clones that have expanded.

j_gene: TRBJ1-1; v_gene: TRBV27; abundance: -; d_gene: -; CDR3aa: CASSPGRGTEAFF; CDR3nt: TGTGCCAGCAGTCCAGGGAGGGGCACTGAAGCTTTCTTT
j_gene: TRBJ1-2; v_gene: TRBV19; abundance: once; d_gene: TRBD1; CDR3aa: CASSAVTGGFYGYTF; CDR3nt: TGTGCCAGTAGTGCCGTCACAGGGGGCTTCTATGGCTACACCTTC
j_gene: TRBJ2-1; v_gene: TRBV7-2; abundance: -; d_gene: TRBD1; CDR3aa: CASSLARSRDRSYNEQFF; CDR3nt: TGTGCCAGCAGCTTAGCGAGATCCCGGGACAGGTCGTACAATGAGCAGTTCTTC
j_gene: TRBJ1-6; v_gene: TRBV19; abundance: -; d_gene: -; CDR3aa: CASSMGNTRNSPLHF; CDR3nt: TGTGCCAGTAGTATGGGTAACACTAGAAATTCACCCCTCCACTTT
j_gene: TRBJ1-2; v_gene: TRBV28; abundance: -; d_gene: -; CDR3aa: CASSSPRGAGGYTF; CDR3nt: TGTGCCAGCAGTTCCCCTCGGGGGGCGGGGGGCTACACCTTC
j_gene: TRBJ1-6; v_gene: TRBV27; abundance: -; d_gene: TRBD1; CDR3aa: CASRQSYDRAYNSPLHF; CDR3nt: TGTGCCAGCAGACAGTCCTACGACAGGGCGTATAATTCACCCCTCCACTTT
j_gene: TRBJ2-1; v_gene: TRBV18; abundance: once; d_gene: TRBD1; CDR3aa: CASSPDGPGKQGEQFF; CDR3nt: TGTGCCAGCTCACCAGATGGCCCAGGCAAACAGGGGGAGCAGTTCTTC
j_gene: TRBJ1-4; v_gene: TRBV28; abundance: -; d_gene: TRBD1; CDR3aa: CASSPGTVNEKLFF; CDR3nt: TGTGCCAGCAGCCCCGGGACAGTCAATGAAAAACTGTTTTTT
j_gene: TRBJ1-2; v_gene: TRBV10-3; abundance: -; d_gene: TRBD1; CDR3aa: CATRDRNYGYTF; CDR3nt: TGTGCCACCAGGGACAGAAACTATGGCTACACCTTC
j_gene: TRBJ1-5; v_gene: TRBV28; abundance: -; d_gene: -; CDR3aa: CASTDSNQPQHF; CDR3nt: TGTGCCAGCACAGATAGCAATCAGCCCCAGCATTTT
j_gene: TRBJ2-5; v_gene: TRBV29-1; abundance: -; d_gene: TRBD1; CDR3aa: CSVDVGQGLETQYF; CDR3nt: TGCAGCGTTGATGTCGGACAGGGACTTGAGACCCAGTACTTC
j_gene: TRBJ1-1; v_gene: TRBV6-6; abundance: -; d_gene: TRBD1; CDR3aa: CASSYRGTENTEAFF; CDR3nt: TGTGCCAGCAGTTACCGGGGGACAGAGAACACTGAAGCTTTCTTT
j_gene: TRBJ2-7; v_gene: TRBV12-5; abundance: -; d_gene: -; CDR3aa: CASGLVLPGGEYEQYF; CDR3nt: TGTGCTAGTGGTTTGGTACTGCCGGGGGGCGAGTACGAGCAGTACTTC
j_gene: TRBJ1-2; v_gene: TRBV4-2; abundance: -; d_gene: -; CDR3aa: CASSQDFQDPYGYTF; CDR3nt: TGTGCCAGCAGCCAAGATTTCCAGGACCCCTATGGCTACACCTTC
j_gene: TRBJ1-5; v_gene: TRBV5-4; abundance: -; d_gene: TRBD1; CDR3aa: CASSFIPGQGLYSNQPQHF; CDR3nt: TGTGCCAGCAGCTTCATCCCGGGACAGGGGCTCTATAGCAATCAGCCCCAGCATTTT
j_gene: TRBJ1-2; v_gene: TRBV10-3; abundance: -; d_gene: -; CDR3aa: CAISDPHREAKGYTF; CDR3nt: TGTGCCATCAGTGACCCCCACAGGGAGGCCAAGGGCTACACCTTC
j_gene: TRBJ1-1; v_gene: TRBV9; abundance: once; d_gene: -; CDR3aa: CASSVDSVGTEAFF; CDR3nt: TGTGCCAGCAGCGTAGATTCGGTTGGGACTGAAGCTTTCTTT
j_gene: TRBJ2-5; v_gene: TRBV7-9; abundance: -; d_gene: -; CDR3aa: CASSLGAGRETQYF; CDR3nt: TGTGCCAGCAGCTTAGGGGCGGGAAGAGAGACCCAGTACTTC
j_gene: TRBJ2-5; v_gene: TRBV5-1; abundance: -; d_gene: TRBD1; CDR3aa: CASSSRQGKSETQYF; CDR3nt: TGCGCCAGCAGCTCCCGACAGGGAAAGAGCGAGACCCAGTACTTC
j_gene: TRBJ1-5; v_gene: TRBV6-2/TRBV6-3; abundance: few; d_gene: -; CDR3aa: CASSYLGKNQPQHF; CDR3nt: TGTGCCAGCAGTTATTTGGGGAAAAATCAGCCCCAGCATTTT
j_gene: TRBJ2-7; v_gene: TRBV14; abundance: -; d_gene: -; CDR3aa: CASSQEWAGTYEQYF; CDR3nt: TGTGCCAGCAGCCAAGAGTGGGCTGGGACCTACGAGCAGTACTTC
j_gene: TRBJ1-2; v_gene: TRBV9; abundance: -; d_gene: -; CDR3aa: CASSVEGSLYGYTF; CDR3nt: TGTGCCAGCAGCGTAGAGGGCAGTCTCTATGGCTACACCTTC
j_gene: TRBJ2-7; v_gene: TRBV11-2; abundance: -; d_gene: -; CDR3aa: CASSFNRALQYF; CDR3nt: TGTGCCAGCAGCTTCAACAGGGCCCTCCAGTACTTC
j_gene: TRBJ2-7; v_gene: TRBV12-3/TRBV12-4; abundance: -; d_gene: TRBD2; CDR3aa: CASRATGLAAQYF; CDR3nt: TGTGCCAGCAGGGCTACGGGACTAGCGGCACAGTACTTC
j_gene: TRBJ1-5; v_gene: TRBV28; abundance: -; d_gene: -; CDR3aa: CASRRGQRMGNQPQHF; CDR3nt: TGTGCCAGCAGACGCGGACAGCGTATGGGCAATCAGCCCCAGCATTTT
j_gene: TRBJ1-6; v_gene: TRBV28; abundance: once; d_gene: -; CDR3aa: CASRWDVSSYNSPLHF; CDR3nt: TGTGCCAGCAGGTGGGACGTAAGCTCCTATAATTCACCCCTCCACTTT
j_gene: TRBJ1-6; v_gene: TRBV27; abundance: -; d_gene: -; CDR3aa: CASSPAGLGNSPLHF; CDR3nt: TGTGCCAGCAGTCCCGCCGGGCTGGGTAATTCACCCCTCCACTTT
j_gene: TRBJ2-1; v_gene: TRBV25-1; abundance: -; d_gene: -; CDR3aa: CASTGGPPLSYNEQFF; CDR3nt: TGTGCCAGCACAGGCGGTCCCCCCCTCTCCTACAATGAGCAGTTCTTC
j_gene: TRBJ1-2; v_gene: TRBV7-8; abundance: -; d_gene: -; CDR3aa: CASSPDVGYTF; CDR3nt: TGTGCCAGCAGCCCCGATGTGGGCTACACCTTC
j_gene: TRBJ2-7; v_gene: TRBV7-2; abundance: once; d_gene: -; CDR3aa: CASSLGGSVYEQYF; CDR3nt: TGTGCCAGCAGCTTAGGGGGGTCTGTATACGAGCAGTACTTC
j_gene: TRBJ2-1; v_gene: TRBV28; abundance: -; d_gene: TRBD2; CDR3aa: CASSLAGANLNEQFF; CDR3nt: TGTGCCAGCAGCTTAGCGGGGGCCAACCTCAATGAGCAGTTCTTC
j_gene: TRBJ2-3; v_gene: TRBV5-4; abundance: -; d_gene: TRBD2; CDR3aa: CASSLRTSGGTDTQYF; CDR3nt: TGTGCCAGCAGCTTGAGGACTAGCGGGGGGACGGATACGCAGTATTTT
j_gene: TRBJ1-2; v_gene: TRBV19; abundance: -; d_gene: -; CDR3aa: CASSRTPTGVYGYTF; CDR3nt: TGTGCCAGTAGTCGCACCCCGACAGGCGTCTATGGCTACACCTTC
j_gene: TRBJ1-2; v_gene: TRBV7-2; abundance: once; d_gene: -; CDR3aa: CASSNRDGYTF; CDR3nt: TGTGCCAGCAGCAACAGGGACGGCTACACCTTC
j_gene: TRBJ1-5; v_gene: TRBV7-2; abundance: -; d_gene: -; CDR3aa: CASSSNALGGQPQHF; CDR3nt: TGTGCCAGCAGCTCAAACGCATTGGGGGGCCAGCCCCAGCATTTT
j_gene: TRBJ2-2; v_gene: TRBV5-1; abundance: -; d_gene: -; CDR3aa: CASRPVTNTGELFF; CDR3nt: TGCGCCAGCAGGCCCGTCACGAACACCGGGGAGCTGTTTTTT
j_gene: TRBJ1-3; v_gene: TRBV12-3/TRBV12-4; abundance: -; d_gene: -; CDR3aa: CASSLNSGNTIYF; CDR3nt: TGTGCCAGCAGTTTGAACTCTGGAAACACCATATATTTT
j_gene: TRBJ1-1; v_gene: TRBV6-5; abundance: -; d_gene: -; CDR3aa: CASSYSTVTEAFF; CDR3nt: TGTGCCAGCAGTTACTCTACGGTGACTGAAGCTTTCTTT
j_gene: TRBJ1-1; v_gene: TRBV5-1; abundance: -; d_gene: TRBD1; CDR3aa: CASSPGQGNAEAFF; CDR3nt: TGCGCCAGCAGCCCAGGACAGGGTAACGCTGAAGCTTTCTTT
j_gene: TRBJ2-2; v_gene: TRBV6-2/TRBV6-3; abundance: -; d_gene: -; CDR3aa: CASSRATGELFF; CDR3nt: TGTGCCAGCAGTCGGGCCACCGGGGAGCTGTTTTTT
j_gene: TRBJ1-1; v_gene: TRBV18; abundance: -; d_gene: TRBD1; CDR3aa: CASSPRGDTEAFF; CDR3nt: TGTGCCAGCTCACCCAGGGGGGACACTGAAGCTTTCTTT
j_gene: TRBJ2-5; v_gene: TRBV7-9; abundance: few; d_gene: -; CDR3aa: CASSFFRQQETQYF; CDR3nt: TGTGCCAGCAGCTTCTTCCGGCAGCAAGAGACCCAGTACTTC